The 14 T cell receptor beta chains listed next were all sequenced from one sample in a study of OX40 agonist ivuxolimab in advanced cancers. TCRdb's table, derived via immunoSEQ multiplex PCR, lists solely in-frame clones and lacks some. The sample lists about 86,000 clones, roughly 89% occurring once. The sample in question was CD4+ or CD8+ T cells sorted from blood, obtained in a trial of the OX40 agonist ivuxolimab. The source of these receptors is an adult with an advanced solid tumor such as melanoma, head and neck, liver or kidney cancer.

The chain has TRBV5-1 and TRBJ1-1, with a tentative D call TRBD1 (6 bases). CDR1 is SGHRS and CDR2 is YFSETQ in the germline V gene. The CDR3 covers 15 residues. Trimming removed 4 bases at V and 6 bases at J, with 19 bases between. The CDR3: CASSPRAGVGAEAFF. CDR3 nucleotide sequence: TGCGCCAGCAGCCCTAGGGCAGGGGTGGGGGCTGAAGCTTTCTTT.

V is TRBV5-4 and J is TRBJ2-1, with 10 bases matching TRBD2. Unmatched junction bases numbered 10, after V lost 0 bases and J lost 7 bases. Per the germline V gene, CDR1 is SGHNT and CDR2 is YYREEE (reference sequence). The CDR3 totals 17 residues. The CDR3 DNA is TGTGCCAGCAGCTTGGCCAGGAGGCTAGCGGGAGATAATGAGCAGTTCTTC. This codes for CASSLARRLAGDNEQFF.

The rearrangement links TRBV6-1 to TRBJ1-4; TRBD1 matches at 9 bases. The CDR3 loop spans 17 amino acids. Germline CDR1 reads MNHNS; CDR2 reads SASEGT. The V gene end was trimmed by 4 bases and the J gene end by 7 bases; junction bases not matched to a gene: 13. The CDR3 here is CASSGLFRTGDLEKLFF. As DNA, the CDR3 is TGTGCCAGCAGTGGGCTATTCCGGACAGGGGACCTTGAAAAACTGTTTTTT.

Here the CDR3 reads CASSLTGGGPINYGYTF. The CDR3 nucleotides read TGTGCCAGCAGTCTAACAGGGGGCGGACCGATTAACTATGGCTACACCTTC. The V and J genes are TRBV2 and TRBJ1-2; 9 bases align to TRBD1. Germline V gives CDR1 SNHLY, CDR2 FYNNEI. This CDR3 has 17 amino acids. With 5 bases clipped from V and 1 base from J, the junction kept 11 bases outside the gene matches.

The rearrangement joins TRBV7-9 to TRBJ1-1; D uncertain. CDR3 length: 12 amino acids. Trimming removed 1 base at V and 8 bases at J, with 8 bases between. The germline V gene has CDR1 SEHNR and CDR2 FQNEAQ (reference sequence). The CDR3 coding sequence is TGTGCCAGCAGCTTAGTCTTCGGGGAAGCTTTCTTT. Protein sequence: CASSLVFGEAFF. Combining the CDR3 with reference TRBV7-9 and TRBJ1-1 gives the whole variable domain DTGVSQNPRHKITKRGQNVTFRCDPISEHNRLYWYRQTLGQGPEFLTYFQNEAQLEKSRLLSDRFSAERPKGSFSTLEIQRTEQGDSAMYLCASSLVFGEAFFGQGTRLTVV.

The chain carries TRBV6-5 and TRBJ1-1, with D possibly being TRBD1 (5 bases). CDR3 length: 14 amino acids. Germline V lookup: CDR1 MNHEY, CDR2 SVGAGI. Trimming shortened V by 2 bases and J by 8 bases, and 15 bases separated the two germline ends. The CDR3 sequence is CASSYGGPPREAFF. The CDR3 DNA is TGTGCCAGCAGTTACGGGGGTCCGCCCCGGGAAGCTTTCTTT.

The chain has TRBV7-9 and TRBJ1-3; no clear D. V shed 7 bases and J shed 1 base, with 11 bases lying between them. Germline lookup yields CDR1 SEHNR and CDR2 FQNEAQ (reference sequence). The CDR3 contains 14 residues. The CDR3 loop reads CASNPKDSGNTIYF. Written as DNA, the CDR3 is TGTGCCAGCAACCCCAAGGATTCTGGAAACACCATATATTTT.

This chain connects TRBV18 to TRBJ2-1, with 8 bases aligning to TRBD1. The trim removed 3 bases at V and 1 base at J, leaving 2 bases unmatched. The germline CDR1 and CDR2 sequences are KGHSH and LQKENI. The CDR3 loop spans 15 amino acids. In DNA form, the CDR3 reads TGTGCCAGCTCACCCGGACAGGGATCCTACAATGAGCAGTTCTTC. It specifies CASSPGQGSYNEQFF.

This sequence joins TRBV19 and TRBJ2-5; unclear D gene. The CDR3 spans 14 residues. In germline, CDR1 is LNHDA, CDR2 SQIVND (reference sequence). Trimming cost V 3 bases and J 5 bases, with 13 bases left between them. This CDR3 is CASSILGQRETQYF. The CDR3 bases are TGTGCCAGTAGTATTTTAGGGCAACGGGAGACCCAGTACTTC.

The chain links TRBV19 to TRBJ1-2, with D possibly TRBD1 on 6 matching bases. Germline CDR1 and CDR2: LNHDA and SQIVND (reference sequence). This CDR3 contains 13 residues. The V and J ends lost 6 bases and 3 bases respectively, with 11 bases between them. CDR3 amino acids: CASSRQEYYGYTF. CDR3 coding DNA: TGTGCCAGTAGCAGACAGGAGTACTATGGCTACACCTTC.

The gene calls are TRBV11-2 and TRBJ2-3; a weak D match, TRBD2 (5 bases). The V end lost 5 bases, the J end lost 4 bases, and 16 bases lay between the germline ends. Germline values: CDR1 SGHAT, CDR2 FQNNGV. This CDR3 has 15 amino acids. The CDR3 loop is CASSPLLGSADTQYF. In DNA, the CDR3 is TGTGCCAGCAGCCCCCTTCTGGGGAGTGCAGATACGCAGTATTTT.

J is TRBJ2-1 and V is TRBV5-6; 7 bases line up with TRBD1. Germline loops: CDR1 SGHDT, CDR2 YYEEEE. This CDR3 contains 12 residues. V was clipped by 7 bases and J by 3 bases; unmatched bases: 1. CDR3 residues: CASRQGYNEQFF. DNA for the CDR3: TGTGCCAGCCGACAGGGCTACAATGAGCAGTTCTTC.

For the CDR3, the DNA is TGTGCCATCAGTGACAGGTCAGAGCCTAACTATGGCTACACCTTC. The encoded protein is CAISDRSEPNYGYTF. V gene TRBV10-3 combines with J gene TRBJ1-2; D is unresolved. CDR3 length equals 15 residues. Germline V lookup: CDR1 ENHRY, CDR2 SYGVKD. The ends were cut back, 3 bases at V and 0 bases at J, with 11 bases in the middle.

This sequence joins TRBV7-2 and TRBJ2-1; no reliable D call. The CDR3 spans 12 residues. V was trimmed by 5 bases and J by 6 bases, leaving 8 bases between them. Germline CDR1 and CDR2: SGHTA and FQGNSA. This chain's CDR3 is CASSPSANEQFF. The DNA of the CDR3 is TGTGCCAGCAGCCCCTCGGCCAATGAGCAGTTCTTC.